The clone carrying this TCR beta chain was observed a few times. The PCR used 60 Vbeta and 13 Jbeta primers. Source study methods: A later analysis tallied approximately 87 million unique TCR beta chains, some 10 million of them shared. Profiled with immunoSEQ multiplex PCR; TCRdb holds only in-frame clones, not every one. From that table come the V and J calls and clone size; the DNA was used to work out D and trimming. The sample lists approximately 170,000 clones; 70% to 80% were seen once. These data originate in a study of cytomegalovirus exposure and HLA in healthy donors. The CDR3 runs 12 residues. Per germline, CDR1 MDHEN and CDR2 SYDVKM. Trimming stripped 3 bases from V and 4 bases from J, with 6 bases between.

The TCR sequence derives from a female donor in good health and CMV-seronegative. The genes are TRBV28 and TRBJ1-2; D remains unclear. The sample taken for sequencing was PBMCs. The CDR3 bases are TGTGCCAGCAGTTTGACTGCCTATGGCTACACCTTC. Translated: CASSLTAYGYTF.